This TCR beta chain was found in a study of T cell repertoires in cytomegalovirus infection. Findings of the study overall: Clonotypes of TCR beta that were HLA-C-restricted and CMV-specific dominated the ex vivo response.

The V gene's germline CDR1 is MNHEY and CDR2 SVGEGT. There are 18 residues in the CDR3. V gave up 2 bases and J gave up 2 bases; unmatched junction bases: 11. MiXCR, run by TCRdb on the reads, gives a single entry per CDR3 protein. Found here are around 530,000 distinct CDR3 sequences, more than 25% of them singletons; the top ten hold less than 15%. About this clonotype: Its matching antigen is unknown.

The TCR originated in a human donor in good health (CMV status not recorded). Some clones in this sample may be carry-over from other donors' samples. V gene TRBV6-2 or TRBV6-3 combines with J gene TRBJ2-7; 11 bases match TRBD2. Sequences were obtained from PBMCs. This CDR3 reads CASSYVLAGGLLPYEQYF. In DNA, the CDR3 is TGTGCCAGCAGTTACGTGTTAGCGGGAGGGCTTCTCCCCTACGAGCAGTACTTC.